Below, one TCR beta chain is given with its context. Its specific antigen is unknown. There are no base qualities to consult, and no much larger clone falls within one base. The sample originates from a study of beta chain features in type 1 diabetes (dated by TCRdb to 2016 to 2019). About the study as a whole: No differences in mean age, gender distribution, total cell number or subset yield were found between patients and healthy donors. A total of under 140,000,000 sorted cells were examined across all samples, and the number of cells per subset was strongly correlated with RNA yield. In the study, TCRB repertoires of sorted circulating CD4+ T cell subsets from recently diagnosed type 1 diabetes patients were compared with those of matched healthy donors. Whereas all 30 or so donors provided naive and central memory subsets, regulatory and stem cell-like memory subsets were isolated from just 8 patients and roughly eight healthy donors. What the work shows at the level of the full study, not this receptor alone: HLA sub-analyses involved small numbers of individuals, so any influence of HLA type on TCRB rearrangement remained unresolved. PCR may preferentially amplify shorter templates, but because patient and control samples were amplified and corrected together, any resulting skew would affect both groups equally. Patients with type 1 diabetes made fewer insertions and deleted more nucleotides at VDJ recombination sites, implying thymic rearrangement abnormalities. Naive, central memory and regulatory TCRB repertoires appeared more similar among patients than among healthy donors. Because cDNA was sequenced instead of genomic DNA, activated cells with high expression could be over-represented, although the groups did not differ in activation or CD3 levels. In all four CD4+ subsets, TCRB CDR3 length was moderately but significantly shorter in type 1 diabetes patients.

From each donor, a single peripheral blood sample of 90 to 150 mL on average was drawn into heparinised tubes. Naive, central memory, regulatory and stem cell-like memory CD4+ T cells were sorted on a BD FACSAria II using a panel including CD45RO, CCR7, CD25, CD127, CD95 and CD27. Every sorted population had a purity above 98%. PBMCs were isolated right away by Lymphoprep density gradient centrifugation and were stained directly, without culture. Samples were stained and sorted in pairs, with one healthy donor and one patient per experiment, so that batch effects were minimized. All of the isolated RNA was reverse transcribed with the High Capacity cDNA Reverse Transcription Kit, so expressed TCRB transcripts were sequenced. Deep immunoSEQ sequencing was performed on naive, central memory and regulatory T cell samples, with an average of roughly 3.6 million total reads per sample. Sorted cells were lysed in RLT buffer, and RNA was extracted using DNase-treated RNeasy Micro or Mini kits according to cell number. Each cell subset was processed on its own to prevent cross-contamination, while patient and healthy donor samples were processed together. The immunoSEQ multiplex PCR was used to amplify TCRB sequences from cDNA, yielding 87-bp fragments that span the CDR3 region. The amplicons were sequenced using the Illumina HiSeq platform. Per the original workflow: PCR bias was corrected computationally using synthetic template baselines, and reads within Hamming distance 2 were collapsed, with unmergeable singletons discarded. Reads were aligned against IMGT so that V, D and J genes, CDR3 length and insertions or deletions at six rearrangement sites could be assigned. Clonotype counts were normalized to sorted cell number within each subset before computing true diversity and Gini coefficients with the tcR R package. The overlap coefficient, calculated on TCRB nucleotide sequences, was used to quantify repertoire sharing. As a proxy for the pre-selection repertoire, out-of-frame TCRB sequences from naive cells were analyzed. The immuneACCESS repertoire file appears here via TCRdb, limited to in-frame rearrangements. These files lack a portion of the clones; in checked studies, under half of the deficit traces to unresolved V genes, and the cause of the others is not known. The V and J calls and clone size are taken from that table; D and trimming were inferred from the DNA. The sample table shows a few hundred thousand clones, and approximately 11% are seen once. The top ten clonotypes cover over 0.015% of the sample.

The sequence derives from a woman younger than 45 in good health. Input material: naive CD4+ T cells from blood. Interpreted using the paper, the cell subset or site label stands for: true naive CD4+ T cells.

CDR3 sequence: CASSPEAPYGYTF. The DNA sequence is given as TGTGCCAGCTCACCAGAAGCCCCCTATGGCTACACCTTC. The sequence is built from TRBV18 and TRBJ1-2, with no reliable assignment of the D segment. From the germline V gene, CDR1 is KGHSH and CDR2 is LQKENI. The junction shows trimming of 2 bases on V and 4 bases on J, plus 8 bases between the germline ends. From the cysteine up to the phenylalanine, the CDR3 has a length of 13 residues. Just the 39-base CDR3 DNA is kept, in frame starting at base 1.